Shown below are 31 T cell receptor beta chains from a single sample sequenced in a study of T cell repertoires in cytomegalovirus infection. TCRdb analysed the reads with MiXCR anew, one entry per CDR3 protein. Among about 900,000 distinct CDR3 sequences listed, roughly 30% were seen once. No cognate antigen is known for these TCRs. Specimen: cultured CD8+ T cells from PBMCs, collected from culture after CMV antigen stimulation. The receptor source for this set is a human donor in good health (CMV status not recorded). Some clones in this sample may be carry-over from other donors' samples.

This clonotype was seen ten or more times. The rearrangement links TRBV7-2 to TRBJ1-1; D is uncertain. Between the trimmed V and J ends, which lost 5 bases and 1 base, there was a span of 8 bases. This CDR3 has 13 amino acids. Germline assignment: CDR1 SGHTA and CDR2 FQGNSA. This CDR3 is CASSLFWNTEAFF. The CDR3, as DNA: TGTGCCAGCAGCCTATTTTGGAACACTGAAGCTTTCTTT.

The J gene is TRBJ1-3, the V gene TRBV2; D is perhaps TRBD1 (5 bases). Per the germline V gene, CDR1 is SNHLY and CDR2 is FYNNEI. CDR3 length: 14 residues. The ends were cut back, 8 bases at V and 2 bases at J, with 13 bases in the middle. In nucleotides, the CDR3 is TGTGCCAGCGCCGATGGGGGAACTGGAAACACCATATATTTT. It yields the protein CASADGGTGNTIYF. The variable domain in full, with the rest retrieved from reference TRBV2 and TRBJ1-3, is EPEVTQTPSHQVTQMGQEVILRCVPISNHLYFYWYRQILGQKVEFLVSFYNNEISEKSEIFDDQFSVERPDGSNFTLKIRSTKLEDSAMYFCASADGGTGNTIYFGEGSWLTVV.

The gene calls are TRBV28 and TRBJ2-7; a weak D match, TRBD1 (5 bases). Trimming cost V 8 bases and J 2 bases, with 16 bases left between them. The CDR3 has 14 amino acids. Germline V gene data show CDR1 as MDHEN and CDR2 as SYDVKM. The CDR3 is CASESGFLPYEQYV. The CDR3 bases are TGTGCCAGCGAGTCAGGGTTTCTGCCCTACGAGCAGTACGTC.

The chain links TRBV5-5 to TRBJ2-1; a possible D gene is TRBD1 (5 bases). This CDR3 contains 14 residues. V was pared by 4 bases and J by 6 bases, with 14 bases between. Germline loops: CDR1 SGHKS, CDR2 YYEKEE (reference sequence). Here the CDR3 DNA reads TGTGCCAGCAGCGTTGGTCAGGGTATCAATGAGCAGTTCTTC. Encoded protein: CASSVGQGINEQFF.

The V call is TRBV14, the J call TRBJ1-6, with 8 bases lining up with TRBD1. Germline loops: CDR1 SGHDN, CDR2 FVKESK. The CDR3 sequence is 17 residues long. J lost 0 bases, V lost 6 bases, and 7 bases had no gene match. CDR3 sequence: CASRKGQATSYNSPLHF. The CDR3 DNA reads as TGTGCCAGCAGGAAGGGACAGGCCACCTCCTATAATTCACCCCTCCACTTT.

The V call is TRBV28, the J call TRBJ2-1; 14 positions match TRBD2. CDR3 length: 19 residues. V was clipped by 4 bases and J by 0 bases; unmatched bases: 8. Germline CDR1 and CDR2: MDHEN and SYDVKM. CDR3 region: CASSSETSGGVSSYNEQFF. DNA of the CDR3: TGTGCCAGCAGTTCCGAGACTAGCGGGGGGGTAAGCTCCTACAATGAGCAGTTCTTC. The complete variable domain, with remaining parts taken from reference TRBV28 and TRBJ2-1, reads DVKVTQSSRYLVKRTGEKVFLECVQDMDHENMFWYRQDPGLGLRLIYFSYDVKMKEKGDIPEGYSVSREKKERFSLILESASTNQTSMYLCASSSETSGGVSSYNEQFFGPGTRLTVL.

The gene calls are TRBV7-9 and TRBJ1-6, with TRBD1 identical over 7 bases. CDR1 is SEHNR, CDR2 FQNEAQ, per germline (reference sequence). The CDR3 consists of 14 residues. After removal of 5 bases from V and 10 bases from J, the junction contained 8 bases not matched to a gene. The CDR3 DNA reads as TGTGCCAGCAGCCCGGTGCAGGGGGACTCACCCCTCCACTTT. Translating it yields CASSPVQGDSPLHF.

This clonotype was picked up many times. V usage is TRBV7-6 and J usage is TRBJ2-2; the D gene could be TRBD1 or TRBD2 (6 bases each). Between the trimmed V and J ends, which lost 3 bases and 4 bases, there was a span of 12 bases. CDR1 is SGHVS and CDR2 is FNYEAQ in the germline V gene. The CDR3 has 15 amino acids. The CDR3 bases are TGTGCCAGCAGCTTCCCGGGGGCGCCCACCGGGGAGCTGTTTTTT. Encoded protein: CASSFPGAPTGELFF.

There are many counts of this clonotype. The chain employs TRBV7-2 and TRBJ2-2, with a weak D call TRBD2 (5 bases). The V gene's germline CDR1 is SGHTA and CDR2 FQGNSA. The V and J ends lost 5 bases and 5 bases respectively, with 12 bases between them. This CDR3 comprises 14 residues. This chain's CDR3 is CASSPSPGTGELFF. The CDR3 DNA sequence: TGTGCCAGCAGCCCCTCCCCGGGGACCGGGGAGCTGTTTTTT. The whole variable domain, filled in from reference TRBV7-2 and TRBJ2-2, reads GAGVSQSPSNKVTEKGKDVELRCDPISGHTALYWYRQSLGQGLEFLIYFQGNSAPDKSGLPSDRFSAERTGGSVSTLTIQRTQQEDSAVYLCASSPSPGTGELFFGEGSRLTVL.

This clonotype appeared a few times. The CDR3 spells CASSVGLKSAEAFF. The CDR3 DNA reads as TGTGCCAGTAGTGTTGGACTGAAGAGCGCTGAAGCTTTCTTT. The chain combines TRBV19 with TRBJ1-1, with D unclear. The V end was cut by 5 bases, the J end by 6 bases, with 16 bases between. The germline gives CDR1 LNHDA, CDR2 SQIVND (reference sequence). The CDR3 has 14 residues.

This clonotype has just one count. The gene calls are TRBV6-5 and TRBJ2-5; possible D gene TRBD2, 5 bases. Germline CDR1 and CDR2: MNHEY and SVGAGI. Trimming removed 2 bases at V and 3 bases at J, with 13 bases between. This CDR3 is 15 amino acids long. CDR3 amino acids: CASSYASEEKETQYF. The CDR3 nucleotides read TGTGCCAGCAGTTACGCATCGGAGGAGAAAGAGACCCAGTACTTC.

The chain carries TRBV5-1 and TRBJ1-1; no firm D call. With 0 bases removed from V and 0 bases from J, the gap between germline ends came to 15 bases. The CDR3 spans 17 residues. Germline CDR1 SGHRS, CDR2 YFSETQ. The CDR3, as DNA: TGCGCCAGCAGCTTGGTGTCGTGGACTACCATGAACACTGAAGCTTTCTTT. The encoded protein is CASSLVSWTTMNTEAFF.

The V call is TRBV7-6, the J call TRBJ1-2; 10 positions agree with TRBD1. The germline V gene has CDR1 SGHVS and CDR2 FNYEAQ. The trim removed 1 base at V and 3 bases at J, leaving 8 bases unmatched. CDR3 length: 17 amino acids. Here the CDR3 DNA reads TGTGCCAGCAGCTTAGAAGTATCGGGACAGGGGCACTATGGCTACACCTTC. Protein: CASSLEVSGQGHYGYTF.

A few counts support this clonotype. The rearrangement uses TRBV19 and TRBJ2-1; 9 nucleotides agree with TRBD2. The germline V gene encodes CDR1 LNHDA and CDR2 SQIVND (reference sequence). The length of the CDR3 is 17 residues. With 4 bases clipped from V and 5 bases from J, the junction kept 12 bases outside the gene matches. CDR3 nucleotides: TGTGCCAGTAGTACTCCACCCGGGGTAGCGGGGGACAATGAGCAGTTCTTC. It encodes CASSTPPGVAGDNEQFF.

For this clonotype: Just one base apart from a much larger clone, this may be a read error. Likely a read error: the CDR3 ends without its conserved phenylalanine or tryptophan. The chain has TRBV12-3 or TRBV12-4 and TRBJ1-2, with a weak D call TRBD1 (5 bases). This CDR3 is built from 14 residues. Deletions cut 3 bases from V and 3 bases from J, with 11 bases between. CDR3 in DNA: TGTGCCAGCAGTTTGGGCCAGGGTCACTATGGCTACACCCTC. Amino acid sequence: CASSLGQGHYGYTL.

In this sample, this clonotype turned up a few times. The chain uses TRBV20-1 and TRBJ2-7, with a tentative D call TRBD2 (5 bases). The ends were cut back, 1 base at V and 5 bases at J, with 21 bases in the middle. The CDR3 consists of 16 residues. Germline V gene lookup returns CDR1 DFQATT and CDR2 SNEGSKA (reference sequence). The CDR3 DNA reads TGCAGTGCTAGAGGTCCTCAGGAGGATCGGCCGGACGAGCAGTACTTC. This sequence encodes CSARGPQEDRPDEQYF.

This chain links TRBV19 with TRBJ1-2; D gene uncertain. There are 11 residues in the CDR3. Trimming stripped 8 bases from V and 8 bases from J, with 12 bases between. CDR1 is LNHDA and CDR2 is SQIVND in the germline V gene (reference sequence). Written as DNA, the CDR3 is TGTGCCAGTGAAAGTGATTGGGGCTACACCTTC. Its translation: CASESDWGYTF.

As concerns this clonotype: Its ends do not fully match the called genes, so a read error is possible. The chain employs TRBV7-9 and TRBJ2-3, with 7 bases matching TRBD2. The CDR3 length is 16 residues. The germline CDR1 and CDR2 sequences are SEHNR and FQNEAQ (reference sequence). CDR3 sequence (DNA): TGCGCCAGCAGCTTAGAGTGGGGGGGGACCCCAGATACGCAGTATTTT. It encodes CASSLEWGGTPDTQYF. The entire variable domain, with the rest obtained from reference TRBV7-9 and TRBJ2-3, is as follows: DTGVSQNPRHKITKRGQNVTFRCDPISEHNRLYWYRQTLGQGPEFLTYFQNEAQLEKSRLLSDRFSAERPKGSFSTLEIQRTEQGDSAMYLCASSLEWGGTPDTQYFGPGTRLTVL.

The chain is built from TRBV12-3 or TRBV12-4 and TRBJ2-5, with 11 bases lining up with TRBD2. Trimming removed 1 base from V and 1 base from J; junction bases left unmatched: 2. CDR3 length equals 16 residues. The CDR3 loop is CASSLVAGGLQETQYF. The CDR3 DNA follows: TGTGCCAGCAGTTTAGTAGCGGGGGGGCTCCAAGAGACCCAGTACTTC.

This clonotype has ten or more counts. The chain uses TRBV7-6 and TRBJ2-1; 10 bases fit TRBD2. CDR1 and CDR2 from the germline V gene are SGHVS and FNYEAQ. Trimming removed 2 bases from V and 3 bases from J; junction bases left unmatched: 7. The CDR3 has 17 residues. CDR3: CASSLTIAGGFYNEQFF. The CDR3 nucleotides are TGTGCCAGCAGCTTAACCATAGCGGGGGGCTTCTACAATGAGCAGTTCTTC.

The gene calls are TRBV20-1 and TRBJ1-6; D gene uncertain. Germline V lookup: CDR1 DFQATT, CDR2 SNEGSKA (reference sequence). The CDR3 consists of 14 residues. V was cut by 0 bases and J by 8 bases, with 11 bases left in between. The CDR3 region has the DNA TGCAGTGCTAGAGATTTAGAGATGTATTCACCCCTCCACTTT. The encoded protein is CSARDLEMYSPLHF.

The chain has TRBV2 and TRBJ2-5, with 9 bases fitting TRBD2. The germline gives CDR1 SNHLY, CDR2 FYNNEI. Trimming removed 8 bases from V and 0 bases from J; junction bases left unmatched: 13. The CDR3 is made up of 17 amino acids. CDR3 sequence: CASVGVAGAIYQETQYF. The CDR3, as DNA: TGTGCCAGCGTCGGGGTAGCGGGGGCCATATACCAAGAGACCCAGTACTTC.

This chain joins TRBV23-1 and TRBJ2-7; the match to TRBD1 covers 8 bases. TRBV23-1 is an ORF; its function is uncertain. The trim removed 7 bases at V and 1 base at J, leaving 12 bases unmatched. CDR3 length equals 16 residues. CDR3 amino acids: CASIPRRDRRSYEQYV. The DNA of the CDR3 is TGCGCCAGCATCCCAAGAAGGGACAGGCGATCCTACGAGCAGTACGTC.

The rearrangement links TRBV15 to TRBJ2-1; unclear D gene. Trimming shortened V by 1 base and J by 1 base, and 8 bases separated the two germline ends. This CDR3 spans 15 amino acids. Germline V gene lookup returns CDR1 LNHNV and CDR2 YYDKDF (reference sequence). The CDR3 protein is CATSRAYSSYNEQFF. In DNA, the CDR3 is TGTGCCACCAGCAGAGCTTACAGTTCCTACAATGAGCAGTTCTTC.

Only a few counts were recorded for this clonotype. The J gene is TRBJ2-1, the V gene TRBV2; D ambiguous. Trimming left V 10 bases short and J 0 bases short, with 13 bases between. The CDR3 sequence is 14 residues long. The germline V gene encodes CDR1 SNHLY and CDR2 FYNNEI. The CDR3 DNA sequence: TGTGCCAAAGACCAACCGAGCTCCTACAATGAGCAGTTCTTC. Its protein is CAKDQPSSYNEQFF.

Comment on this clonotype: A much more abundant neighbour one base away suggests this may be a read error. This sequence joins TRBV7-6 and TRBJ1-6, with TRBD1 identical over 8 bases. V lost 5 bases to trimming and J lost 12 bases; unmatched junction nucleotides: 6. The CDR3 extends over 13 amino acids. CDR1 and CDR2 from the germline V gene are SGHVS and FNYEAQ. The CDR3 sequence: CASSDRGNIPLHF. The CDR3 coding sequence is TGTGCCAGCAGCGACAGGGGAAATATACCCCTCCACTTT.

Note on this clonotype: Its ends do not fully match the called genes, so a read error is possible. The V gene is TRBV6-2 or TRBV6-3, the J gene TRBJ2-5; D is ambiguous. The CDR3 length is 13 residues. CDR1 and CDR2 (germline): MNHEY, SVGEGT. DNA for the CDR3: TGTGCCAACAGTGAGGAATCCCAAGAGACCCAGTACTTC. Protein product: CANSEESQETQYF.

The rearrangement links TRBV5-1 to TRBJ1-1; weak D call: TRBD1 (5 bases). V lost 4 bases, J lost 6 bases, and 19 bases lay in between. Germline V gene data show CDR1 as SGHRS and CDR2 as YFSETQ. The CDR3 has 15 residues. The CDR3 here is CASSAPHDSGAEAFF. The CDR3 DNA follows: TGCGCCAGCAGCGCCCCCCACGACAGTGGAGCTGAAGCTTTCTTT.

The V and J genes are TRBV5-1 and TRBJ2-5; a possible D gene is TRBD2 (5 bases). The CDR3 runs 14 residues. Germline CDR1 SGHRS, CDR2 YFSETQ. Trimming took off 3 bases at V and 1 base at J, with 10 bases between the two ends. The CDR3 DNA sequence: TGCGCCAGCAGCTCGACTACACGCCAAGAGACCCAGTACTTC. It is translated as CASSSTTRQETQYF. The complete variable domain, with remaining parts taken from reference TRBV5-1 and TRBJ2-5, reads KAGVTQTPRYLIKTRGQQVTLSCSPISGHRSVSWYQQTPGQGLQFLFEYFSETQRNKGNFPGRFSGRQFSNSRSEMNVSTLELGDSALYLCASSSTTRQETQYFGPGTRLLVL.

The CDR3 spells CASISTNPSYGYTF. CDR3 DNA: TGTGCCAGTATTTCGACAAACCCTAGCTATGGCTACACCTTC. This chain uses TRBV19 with TRBJ1-2; D is undetermined. CDR3 size: 14 residues. CDR1 LNHDA and CDR2 SQIVND come from the germline V gene (reference sequence). Trimming took 7 bases from V and 4 from J, leaving 16 bases between them.

V usage is TRBV2 and J usage is TRBJ1-3, with TRBD1 as a possible D gene (5 bases). V was trimmed by 8 bases and J by 0 bases, leaving 8 bases between them. CDR3 length equals 13 residues. Germline CDR1 and CDR2: SNHLY and FYNNEI. CDR3 in amino acids: CASCRDSGNTIYF. The CDR3 bases are TGTGCCAGCTGCAGGGACTCTGGAAACACCATATATTTT.